The 23 T cell receptor beta chains presented below share a single source sample, sequenced in a study of OX40 agonist ivuxolimab in advanced cancers. The library was prepared using the immunoSEQ multiplex PCR assay. This is the immuneACCESS table as TCRdb keeps it, with only in-frame sequences that have V and J called. A part of the clones is gone; compared with another copy, unresolved V genes explain less than half, and the rest is unexplained. This sample holds around 69,000 clones; 85% were observed only once. Clones ranked in the top ten supply roughly 3.1% of the sample. Specimen: CD4+ or CD8+ T cells sorted from blood, collected in a trial of the OX40 agonist ivuxolimab. Source of these receptors: an adult with an advanced solid tumor such as melanoma, head and neck, liver or kidney cancer.

This clone appeared once. The chain combines TRBV30 with TRBJ2-5; D is unresolved. Germline CDR1 is GTSNPN and CDR2 is SVGIG (reference sequence). V lost 0 bases and J lost 2, with 10 bases in between. The CDR3 covers 14 residues. CDR3 in amino acids: CAWSVLYRQETQYF. CDR3 DNA sequence: TGTGCCTGGAGTGTACTTTACAGACAAGAGACCCAGTACTTC.

This sequence joins TRBV2 and TRBJ2-2; D is ambiguous. Trimming left V 3 bases short and J 5 bases short, with 7 bases between. CDR1 and CDR2 (germline): SNHLY, FYNNEI. The CDR3 contains 13 residues. The CDR3 reads CASSDWDTGELFF. The CDR3, as DNA: TGTGCCAGCAGTGATTGGGATACCGGGGAGCTGTTTTTT.

As regards this clone: This same CDR3 is encoded by further DNA sequences in the sample. The V and J genes are TRBV11-2 and TRBJ2-5, with D unresolved. Germline CDR1 is SGHAT and CDR2 is FQNNGV. The CDR3 is 13 residues long. V shed 0 bases and J shed 3 bases, with 5 bases lying between them. CDR3 residues: CASSLEPEETQYF. The CDR3, as DNA: TGTGCCAGCAGCTTAGAGCCAGAAGAGACCCAGTACTTC. Variable domain in full (rest from reference TRBV11-2 and TRBJ2-5): EAGVAQSPRYKIIEKRQSVAFWCNPISGHATLYWYQQILGQGPKLLIQFQNNGVVDDSQLPKDRFSAERLKGVDSTLKIQPAKLEDSAVYLCASSLEPEETQYFGPGTRLLVL.

The CDR3 region has the DNA TGCGCCAGCAGACGGGAGGGAGTAGATACGCAGTATTTT. Translated: CASRREGVDTQYF. The chain joins TRBV4-1 to TRBJ2-3; 8 bases align to TRBD2. The CDR3 covers 13 residues. Looked up from germline, CDR1 is MGHRA and CDR2 is YSYEKL. With 6 bases clipped from V and 5 bases from J, the junction kept 4 bases outside the gene matches.

The chain combines TRBV5-4 with TRBJ2-3; the match to TRBD2 covers 10 bases. CDR1 SGHNT and CDR2 YYREEE come from the germline V gene (reference sequence). CDR3 length equals 16 residues. V shed 1 base and J 5 bases; nucleotides not matched to a gene: 7. CDR3 region: CASSLRIAGGLDTQYF. In nucleotides, the CDR3 is TGTGCCAGCAGCTTGCGGATAGCGGGAGGCCTAGATACGCAGTATTTT.

The rearrangement joins TRBV6-5 to TRBJ2-7, with 9 bases lining up with TRBD2. The CDR3 consists of 15 residues. With 5 bases clipped from V and 7 bases from J, the junction kept 12 bases outside the gene matches. Per germline, CDR1 MNHEY and CDR2 SVGAGI. The CDR3 sequence is CASSALAGKTGEQYF. The DNA of the CDR3 is TGTGCCAGCAGTGCCCTAGCGGGGAAAACCGGGGAGCAGTACTTC.

The rearrangement links TRBV27 to TRBJ1-1, with TRBD1 matching over 7 bases. The trim removed 9 bases at V and 7 bases at J, leaving 11 bases unmatched. CDR1 is MNHEY and CDR2 is SMNVEV in the germline V gene (reference sequence). This CDR3 contains 13 residues. The CDR3 bases are TGTGCCAGTGGGGTGGACAGGCGTCTTGAAGCTTTCTTT. It translates to CASGVDRRLEAFF.

The J gene is TRBJ2-7, the V gene TRBV6-9; D is unresolved. CDR1 is MNHGY and CDR2 is SVAAGI in the germline V gene. The CDR3 is made up of 15 amino acids. Trimming shortened V by 3 bases and J by 4 bases, and 16 bases separated the two germline ends. The DNA for the CDR3 is TGTGCCAGCAGTTACTCGGCTGGCCAGACTTACGAGCAGTACTTC. It yields the protein CASSYSAGQTYEQYF.

This clone showed up just a few times. The J gene is TRBJ1-6, the V gene TRBV5-5; no clear D gene. The CDR3 runs to 13 residues. Germline assignment: CDR1 SGHKS and CDR2 YYEKEE (reference sequence). The ends were cut back, 0 bases at V and 8 bases at J, with 6 bases in the middle. Here the CDR3 reads CASSLERDSPLHF. As DNA, the CDR3 is TGTGCCAGCAGCTTGGAGAGGGATTCACCCCTCCACTTT.

The chain is built from TRBV7-9 and TRBJ1-2; D may be TRBD1 (6 bases). Germline CDR1 SEHNR, CDR2 FQNEAQ (reference sequence). V was clipped by 2 bases and J by 8 bases, with 12 bases between them. This CDR3 has 13 residues. The CDR3 DNA is TGTGCCAGCAGCTTAAAGGGGGACGGGGGCTACACCTTC. It yields the protein CASSLKGDGGYTF.

V gene TRBV25-1 combines with J gene TRBJ2-1; D is perhaps TRBD2 (5 bases). The CDR3 contains 13 residues. Trimming removed 2 bases at V and 8 bases at J, with 10 bases between. CDR1 MGHDK and CDR2 SYGVNS come from the germline V gene. The CDR3 bases are TGTGCCAGCAGTGAAGTGAGGGCGTATGAGCAGTTCTTC. Translation gives CASSEVRAYEQFF.

The chain couples TRBV11-3 to TRBJ2-1, with TRBD1 identical over 7 bases. This CDR3 contains 15 residues. V shed 7 bases, J shed 1 base, and the junction held 7 bases outside the gene matches. Per germline, CDR1 SGHNT and CDR2 YENEEA. The CDR3 protein is CASTSTGESYNEQFF. In DNA form, the CDR3 reads TGTGCCAGCACATCAACAGGGGAGTCCTACAATGAGCAGTTCTTC.

V is TRBV2 and J is TRBJ2-1; D tentatively reads TRBD1 or TRBD2 (6 bases each). Germline V lookup: CDR1 SNHLY, CDR2 FYNNEI. CDR3 length equals 16 residues. Trimming took off 1 base at V and 7 bases at J, with 17 bases between the two ends. CDR3 in DNA: TGTGCCAGCAGTGAAGAGGCCGGGGGCGCCCTGAATGAGCAGTTCTTC. Protein product: CASSEEAGGALNEQFF.

The chain recombines TRBV2 with TRBJ1-1, with TRBD1 matching over 7 bases. This CDR3 contains 14 residues. V was clipped by 5 bases and J by 4 bases; unmatched bases: 7. Germline lookup yields CDR1 SNHLY and CDR2 FYNNEI. The CDR3 reads CASSRRQGGTEAFF. The CDR3 DNA reads as TGTGCCAGCAGTCGGAGACAGGGCGGCACTGAAGCTTTCTTT.

The chain employs TRBV7-2 and TRBJ1-4; TRBD1 might be the D (6 bases). The CDR3 has 15 residues. Per germline, CDR1 SGHTA and CDR2 FQGNSA. Trimming pared 0 bases from V and 3 bases from J, leaving 8 bases between. The CDR3 here is CASSLAGGPNEKLFF. CDR3 sequence (DNA): TGTGCCAGCAGCTTAGCCGGGGGCCCTAATGAAAAACTGTTTTTT.

The chain uses TRBV9 and TRBJ2-4; TRBD1 aligns across 7 bases. This CDR3 region has 13 residues. V lost 0 bases to trimming and J lost 8 bases; unmatched junction nucleotides: 2. Germline V CDR1 and CDR2: SGDLS, YYNGEE. This chain's CDR3 is CASSVGQGDIQYF. The CDR3 bases are TGTGCCAGCAGCGTAGGCCAGGGGGACATTCAGTACTTC.

This clone was recorded only once. This sequence joins TRBV30 and TRBJ1-6; perhaps TRBD1 as D (5 bases). CDR1 is GTSNPN and CDR2 is SVGIG in the germline V gene (reference sequence). The germline V and J ends were trimmed by 1 base and 9 bases, with 10 bases remaining between them. This CDR3 has 13 residues. The CDR3 bases are TGTGCCTGGAGTGGGGAGGGGAGTTCACCCCTCCACTTT. Translating gives CAWSGEGSSPLHF.

The V gene is TRBV2, the J gene TRBJ1-3, with D unclear. V shed 1 base and J shed 2 bases, with 9 bases lying between them. Germline V gene data show CDR1 as SNHLY and CDR2 as FYNNEI. This CDR3 comprises 15 residues. CDR3 nucleotide sequence: TGTGCCAGCAGTGAAGTAGGAGGTACTGGAAACACCATATATTTT. Translation gives CASSEVGGTGNTIYF.

The V call is TRBV14, the J call TRBJ1-1; D gene ambiguous. The germline V gene has CDR1 SGHDN and CDR2 FVKESK. Trimming removed 4 bases at V and 11 bases at J, with 14 bases between. The length of the CDR3 is 12 residues. The CDR3 sequence: CASSPGGLWAFF. For the CDR3, the DNA is TGTGCCAGCAGCCCGGGAGGGCTATGGGCTTTCTTT.

The J gene is TRBJ1-1, the V gene TRBV30; D remains ambiguous. Trimming stripped 2 bases from V and 1 base from J, with 8 bases between. CDR1 is GTSNPN, CDR2 SVGIG, per germline (reference sequence). The CDR3 sequence is 13 residues long. CDR3 sequence: CAWSRNGNTEAFF. CDR3 sequence (DNA): TGTGCCTGGAGTCGGAACGGGAACACTGAAGCTTTCTTT.

This clone was observed a few times. The rearrangement links TRBV6-1 to TRBJ1-1; no clear D gene. Trimming removed 6 bases at V and 1 base at J, with 12 bases between. This CDR3 contains 14 residues. CDR1 MNHNS and CDR2 SASEGT come from the germline V gene. This CDR3 reads CASRRQMKNTEAFF. Written as DNA, the CDR3 is TGTGCCAGCAGGAGGCAGATGAAGAACACTGAAGCTTTCTTT.

The chain joins TRBV5-1 to TRBJ2-1; 8 nucleotides match TRBD2. The junction had 7 bases not matched to a gene; V was cut back by 0 bases and J by 8 bases. The CDR3 sequence is 15 residues long. CDR1 and CDR2 from the germline V gene are SGHRS and YFSETQ. CDR3 residues: CASSLGFTGGDEQFF. The CDR3 DNA reads as TGCGCCAGCAGCTTGGGATTTACGGGAGGGGATGAGCAGTTCTTC.

The chain joins TRBV27 to TRBJ1-3; D ambiguous. The germline V and J ends were trimmed by 5 bases and 9 bases, with 17 bases remaining between them. CDR1 is MNHEY, CDR2 SMNVEV, per germline (reference sequence). CDR3 length equals 14 residues. The CDR3 loop reads CASSPNRLRPTIYF. CDR3 DNA: TGTGCCAGCAGTCCCAATCGTCTGAGGCCCACCATATATTTT.